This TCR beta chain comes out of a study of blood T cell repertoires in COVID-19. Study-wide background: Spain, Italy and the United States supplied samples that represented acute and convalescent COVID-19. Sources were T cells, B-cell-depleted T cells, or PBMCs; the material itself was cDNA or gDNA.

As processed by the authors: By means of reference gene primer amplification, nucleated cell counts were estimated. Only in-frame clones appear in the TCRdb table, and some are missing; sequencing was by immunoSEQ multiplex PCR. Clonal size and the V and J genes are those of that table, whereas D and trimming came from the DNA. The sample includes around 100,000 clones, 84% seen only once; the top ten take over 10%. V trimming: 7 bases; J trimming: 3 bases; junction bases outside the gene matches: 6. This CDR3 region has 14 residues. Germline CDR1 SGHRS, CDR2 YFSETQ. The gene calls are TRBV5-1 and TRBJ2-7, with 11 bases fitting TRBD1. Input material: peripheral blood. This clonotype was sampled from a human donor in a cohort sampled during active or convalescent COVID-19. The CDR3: CASAPGTGGYEQYF. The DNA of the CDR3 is TGCGCCAGCGCCCCCGGGACAGGGGGCTACGAGCAGTACTTC.